This T cell receptor beta chain comes out of a study of T cells after yellow fever vaccination. In this sample, this clonotype turned up a few times. Its antigen remains unknown. Study-level findings and limits: The study found a weaker secondary response that peaked faster, day 5 versus 15. In post-booster samples, most primary-vaccination clones reappeared (just under 98% CD4, roughly 90% CD8).

Per the germline V gene, CDR1 is MNHEY and CDR2 is SMNVEV (reference sequence). V was trimmed by 8 bases and J by 8 bases, leaving 15 bases between them. The CDR3 has 12 residues. TCRdb re-called the 5' RACE reads through MiXCR, storing one row per CDR3 protein. There are 300,000 or so distinct CDR3 sequences in the sample; almost 4% occur only once, and roughly 26% lies in the top ten. The source of this sequence is a man aged 18 to 29 who received the YFV17D yellow fever vaccine. This sample comprised PBMCs, obtained 5 days after the yellow fever booster vaccination. The rearrangement links TRBV27 to TRBJ1-2, with D unresolved. The CDR3 spells CASDTPVYGYTF. Written as DNA, the CDR3 is TGTGCCAGCGACACCCCGGTATACGGCTACACCTTC.